This T cell receptor (beta chain) is drawn from a study of T cell responses to AZD1222 COVID-19 vaccine. The CDR3 loop spans 11 amino acids. Losses at the gene ends were 6 bases for V and 7 bases for J; bases not matched to a gene: 1. Study results and limitations: Donors were chiefly white British, with a greater number of females, and clonal diversity was perhaps underestimated. Spike-specific TCR breadth and depth grew following two AZD1222 doses.

Some clones are missing from TCRdb's copy, which holds only in-frame ones; the method was immunoSEQ multiplex PCR. This table has about 110,000 clones, around nine tenths appearing once. Of note for this clone: Its antigen remains unidentified.

J is TRBJ2-7 and V is TRBV12-3 or TRBV12-4; TRBD2 matches at 9 bases. The receptor comes from an adult in good health. The material sequenced was peripheral blood, taken on day 0 of AZD1222 vaccination. The CDR3 here is CASSAGGEQYF. The DNA of the CDR3 is TGTGCCAGCAGCGCGGGGGGGGAGCAGTACTTC.